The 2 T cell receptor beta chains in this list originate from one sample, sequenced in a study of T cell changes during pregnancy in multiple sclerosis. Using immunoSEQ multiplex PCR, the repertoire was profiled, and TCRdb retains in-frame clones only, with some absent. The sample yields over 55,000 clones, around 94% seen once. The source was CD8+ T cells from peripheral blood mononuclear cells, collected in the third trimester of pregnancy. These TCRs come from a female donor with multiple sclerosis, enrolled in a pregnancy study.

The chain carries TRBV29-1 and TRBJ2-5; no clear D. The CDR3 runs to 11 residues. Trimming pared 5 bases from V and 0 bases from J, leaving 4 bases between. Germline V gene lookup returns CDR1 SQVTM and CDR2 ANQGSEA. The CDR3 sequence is CSVRYQETQYF. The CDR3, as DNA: TGCAGCGTTCGGTACCAAGAGACCCAGTACTTC.

The CDR3 DNA sequence: TGTGCCAGCAGTGAAGCGCTAAGTCGGTCCTATGGCTACACCTTC. Its protein is CASSEALSRSYGYTF. The gene calls are TRBV2 and TRBJ1-2; D uncertain. The length of the CDR3 is 15 residues. Germline assignment: CDR1 SNHLY and CDR2 FYNNEI. The V gene lost 0 bases and the J gene lost 4 bases, with 12 bases spanning the gap.